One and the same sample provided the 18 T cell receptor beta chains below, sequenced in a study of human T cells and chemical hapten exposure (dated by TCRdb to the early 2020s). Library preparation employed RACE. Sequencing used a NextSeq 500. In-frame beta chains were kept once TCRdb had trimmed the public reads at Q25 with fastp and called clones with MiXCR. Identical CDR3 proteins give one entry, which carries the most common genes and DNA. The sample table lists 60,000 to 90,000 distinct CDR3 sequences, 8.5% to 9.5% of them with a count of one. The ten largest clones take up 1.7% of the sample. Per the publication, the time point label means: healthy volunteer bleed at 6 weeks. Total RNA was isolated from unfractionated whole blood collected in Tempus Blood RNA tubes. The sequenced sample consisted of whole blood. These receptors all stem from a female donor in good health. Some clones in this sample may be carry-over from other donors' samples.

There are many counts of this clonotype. CDR3 protein: CAISKSSGGAGDTQYF. The DNA of the CDR3 is TGTGCCATCAGTAAAAGTAGCGGGGGGGCAGGGGATACGCAGTATTTT. The V call is TRBV10-3, the J call TRBJ2-3; 11 nucleotides align to TRBD2. The CDR3 is made up of 16 amino acids. V trimming: 5 bases; J trimming: 6 bases; junction bases outside the gene matches: 10. Germline CDR1 ENHRY, CDR2 SYGVKD.

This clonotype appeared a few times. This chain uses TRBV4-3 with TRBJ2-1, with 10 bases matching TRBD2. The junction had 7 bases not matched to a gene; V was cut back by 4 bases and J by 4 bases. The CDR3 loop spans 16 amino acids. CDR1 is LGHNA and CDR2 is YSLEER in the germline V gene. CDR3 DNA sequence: TGCGCCAGCAGCCCCGGACCGGGACTAGCGTACAATGAGCAGTTCTTC. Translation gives CASSPGPGLAYNEQFF.

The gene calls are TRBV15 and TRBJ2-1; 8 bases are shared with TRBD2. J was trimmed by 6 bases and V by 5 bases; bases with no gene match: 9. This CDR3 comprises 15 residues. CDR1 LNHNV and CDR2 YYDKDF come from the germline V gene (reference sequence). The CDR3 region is CATSESRGGRNEQFF. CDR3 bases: TGTGCCACCAGCGAGTCCCGGGGGGGCCGCAATGAGCAGTTCTTC.

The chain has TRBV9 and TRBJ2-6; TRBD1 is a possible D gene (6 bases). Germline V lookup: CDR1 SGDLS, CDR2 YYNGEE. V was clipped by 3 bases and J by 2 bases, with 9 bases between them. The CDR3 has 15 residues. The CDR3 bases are TGTGCCAGCAGCGGATCAGGGGCTGGGGCCAACGTCCTGACTTTC. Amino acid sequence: CASSGSGAGANVLTF.

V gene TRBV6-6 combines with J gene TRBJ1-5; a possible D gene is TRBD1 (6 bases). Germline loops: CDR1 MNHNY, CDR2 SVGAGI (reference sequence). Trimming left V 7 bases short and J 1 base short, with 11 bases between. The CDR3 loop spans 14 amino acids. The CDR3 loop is CASTRDRSNQPQHF. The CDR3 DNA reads TGTGCCAGCACTAGAGACAGGAGCAATCAGCCCCAGCATTTT.

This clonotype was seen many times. The CDR3 region is CASSQDPVSSYNEQFF. DNA for the CDR3: TGTGCCAGCAGCCAGGATCCGGTAAGCTCCTACAATGAGCAGTTCTTC. The chain links TRBV3-1 to TRBJ2-1; D is uncertain. Germline values: CDR1 LGHDT, CDR2 YNNKEL (reference sequence). V lost 3 bases to trimming and J lost 0 bases, with 12 bases between them. CDR3 length equals 16 residues.

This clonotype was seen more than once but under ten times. In DNA, the CDR3 is TGTGCCAGCAGTTACAGGACGTGTTCCTACGAGCAGTACTTC. Protein sequence: CASSYRTCSYEQYF. The gene calls are TRBV6-6 and TRBJ2-7, with D hard to call. In germline, CDR1 is MNHNY, CDR2 SVGAGI (reference sequence). V lost 2 bases and J lost 1, with 9 bases in between. The CDR3 has 14 amino acids.

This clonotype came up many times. The CDR3 reads CSVRQGDQPQHF. Written as DNA, the CDR3 is TGCAGCGTTAGACAGGGGGATCAGCCCCAGCATTTT. V and J are TRBV29-1 and TRBJ1-5; 9 nucleotides agree with TRBD1. V lost 5 bases, J lost 5 bases, and 1 base stayed unmatched. The CDR3 extends over 12 amino acids. Germline V gives CDR1 SQVTM, CDR2 ANQGSEA.

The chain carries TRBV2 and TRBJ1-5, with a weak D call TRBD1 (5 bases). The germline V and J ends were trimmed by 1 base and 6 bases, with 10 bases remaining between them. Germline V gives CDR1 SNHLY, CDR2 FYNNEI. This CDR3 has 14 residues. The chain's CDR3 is CASSEEGRGQPQHF. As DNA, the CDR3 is TGTGCCAGCAGTGAAGAGGGGAGGGGTCAGCCCCAGCATTTT.

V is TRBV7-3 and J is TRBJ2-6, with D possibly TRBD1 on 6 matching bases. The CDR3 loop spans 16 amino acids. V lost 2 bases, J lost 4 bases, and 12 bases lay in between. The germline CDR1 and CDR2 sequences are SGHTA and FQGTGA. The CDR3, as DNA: TGTGCCAGCAGCTTATCGTCAGGGGCCGGGGCCAACGTCCTGACTTTC. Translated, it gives CASSLSSGAGANVLTF.

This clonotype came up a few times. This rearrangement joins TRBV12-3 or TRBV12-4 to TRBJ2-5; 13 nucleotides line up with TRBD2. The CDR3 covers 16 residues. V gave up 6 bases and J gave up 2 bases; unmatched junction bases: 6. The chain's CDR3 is CASSTKGLAGQETQYF. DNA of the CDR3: TGTGCCAGCAGCACAAAGGGACTAGCGGGGCAAGAGACCCAGTACTTC.

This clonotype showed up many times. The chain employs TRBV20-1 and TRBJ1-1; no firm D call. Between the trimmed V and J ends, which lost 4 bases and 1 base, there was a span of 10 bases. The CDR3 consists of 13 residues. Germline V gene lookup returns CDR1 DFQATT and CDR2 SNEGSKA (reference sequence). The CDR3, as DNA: TGCAGTGCTACGGACGGTTGGAACACTGAAGCTTTCTTT. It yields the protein CSATDGWNTEAFF.

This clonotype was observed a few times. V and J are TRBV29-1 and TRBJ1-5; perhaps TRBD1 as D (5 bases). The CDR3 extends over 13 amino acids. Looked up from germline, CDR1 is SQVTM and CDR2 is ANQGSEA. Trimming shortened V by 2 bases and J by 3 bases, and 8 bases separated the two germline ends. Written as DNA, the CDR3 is TGCAGCGTTGAACAGGGAAACAATCAGCCCCAGCATTTT. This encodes CSVEQGNNQPQHF.

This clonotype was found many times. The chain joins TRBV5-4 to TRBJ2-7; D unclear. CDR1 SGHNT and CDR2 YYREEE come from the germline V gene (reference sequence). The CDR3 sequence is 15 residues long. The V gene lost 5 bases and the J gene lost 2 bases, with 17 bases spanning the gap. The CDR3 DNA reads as TGTGCCAGCAGTCCCCCGCCGGACGGAACCTACGAGCAGTACTTC. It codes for CASSPPPDGTYEQYF.

The CDR3, as DNA: TGCGCCAGCAGCTTGGGTCCGACGGACAGGGGAGTAGCTTTCTTT. Residues: CASSLGPTDRGVAFF. The J gene is TRBJ1-1, the V gene TRBV5-1, with TRBD1 matching over 9 bases. Germline assignment: CDR1 SGHRS and CDR2 YFSETQ. The CDR3 totals 15 residues. V shed 0 bases and J 10 bases; nucleotides not matched to a gene: 10.

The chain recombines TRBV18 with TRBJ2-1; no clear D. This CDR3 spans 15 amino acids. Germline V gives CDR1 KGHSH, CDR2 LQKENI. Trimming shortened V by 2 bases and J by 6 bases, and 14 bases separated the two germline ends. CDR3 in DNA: TGTGCCAGCTCACCAAAAGCCGCAGGACCCAATGAGCAGTTCTTC. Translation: CASSPKAAGPNEQFF.

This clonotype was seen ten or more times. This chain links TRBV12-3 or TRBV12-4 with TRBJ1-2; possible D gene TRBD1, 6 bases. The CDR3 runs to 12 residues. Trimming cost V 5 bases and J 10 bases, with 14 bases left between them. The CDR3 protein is CASSVRGGTYTF. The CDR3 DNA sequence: TGTGCCAGCAGTGTACGCGGGGGCACCTACACCTTC.

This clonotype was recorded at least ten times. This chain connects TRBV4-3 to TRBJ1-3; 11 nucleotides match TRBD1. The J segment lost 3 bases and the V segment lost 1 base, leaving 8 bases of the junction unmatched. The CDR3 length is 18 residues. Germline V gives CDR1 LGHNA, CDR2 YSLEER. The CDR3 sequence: CASSQGLDRGHYGNTIYF. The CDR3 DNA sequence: TGCGCCAGCAGCCAAGGCCTGGACAGGGGGCATTATGGAAACACCATATATTTT.